This TCR beta chain was sequenced during a study of CD8 T cells in ankylosing spondylitis listed by TCRdb under 2017. Describing the broader study: The study set out to find disease-linked TCR variants by profiling T cell receptor beta repertoires in ankylosing spondylitis patients and healthy donors. The whole study cohort included under 140 healthy donors and roughly 24 ankylosing spondylitis patients. Peripheral blood was sampled, and synovial fluid was also collected from ankylosing spondylitis patients. Results the study describes overall, beyond this receptor: A TCR beta motif of about eight highly homologous amino acid variants appeared characteristic of blood from ankylosing spondylitis patients. The disease-linked clones were reported as significantly enriched in matched synovial fluid samples from ankylosing spondylitis patients. Some TCR beta motif variants had previously been reported in synovial fluid and blood of reactive arthritis patients, which suggested common disease-initiation mechanisms. The disease-linked clones showed a CD8+ phenotype and occurred at relatively low frequencies in peripheral blood.

Sequencing took place on an Illumina HiSeq 2500. Quantitative 5'-RACE with molecular barcodes was used to prepare TCR beta libraries. The paper's data handling went like this. To identify disease-linked TCR variants, a new computational method was used, one built on a probabilistic model of VDJ rearrangement. TCRdb cleaned the public reads at Q25 with fastp, built clones with MiXCR and kept in-frame beta chains. Each CDR3 protein gets just one entry, which takes the most common genes and DNA from the rows behind it. TCRdb, not the original authors, processed these V and J calls. In this sample the table shows 200,000 or so distinct CDR3 sequences, approximately 18% of which occur a single time. Jointly, the top ten make up 4.3% of the sample. This clonotype was seen ten or more times. Its antigen remains unidentified. Base qualities are not recorded, but no much larger clone differs from it by a single base.

Spanning cysteine to phenylalanine, the CDR3 consists of 12 amino acids. The kept DNA is CDR3 alone, 36 bases in frame from the first base. The V end loses 4 bases and the J end loses 2 bases, and a stretch of 5 bases separates them. The germline V gene supplies CDR1 KGHSH and CDR2 LQKENI. Sequenced: blood, either unsorted or a sorted T cell fraction (not recorded which). The source is a male donor under 30 with ankylosing spondylitis or in good health (not recorded which). Donor details come from another sample of the same person, matched by shared clones. The chain is encoded by TRBV18 joined to TRBJ2-5; the D segment cannot be called with confidence. The DNA reads TGTGCCAGCTCACGGGATCAAGAGACCCAGTACTTC. This gives the protein CASSRDQETQYF.